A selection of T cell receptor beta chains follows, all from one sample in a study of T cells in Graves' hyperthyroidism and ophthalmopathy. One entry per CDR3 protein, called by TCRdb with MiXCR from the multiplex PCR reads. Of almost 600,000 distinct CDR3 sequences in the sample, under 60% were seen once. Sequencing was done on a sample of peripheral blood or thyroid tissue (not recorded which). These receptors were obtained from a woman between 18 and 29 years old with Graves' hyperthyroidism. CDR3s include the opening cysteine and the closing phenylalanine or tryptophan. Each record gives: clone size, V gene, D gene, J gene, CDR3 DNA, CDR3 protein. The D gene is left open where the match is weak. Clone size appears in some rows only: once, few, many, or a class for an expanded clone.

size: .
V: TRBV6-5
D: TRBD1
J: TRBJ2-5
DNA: TGTGCCAGCAGTTTTGACAGGGTGAGGGAGACCCAGTACTTC
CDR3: CASSFDRVRETQYF

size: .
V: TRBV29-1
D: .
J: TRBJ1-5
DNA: TGCAGCGTTGAGGCCGGGGCAGGGACCCAGCATTTT
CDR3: CSVEAGAGTQHF

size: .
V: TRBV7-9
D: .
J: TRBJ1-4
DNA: TGTGCCAGCAGTCGGGACCGAAATGACAATGAAAAACTGTTTTTT
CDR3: CASSRDRNDNEKLFF

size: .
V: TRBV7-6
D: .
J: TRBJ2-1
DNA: TGTGCCAGCAGCGGGGCCCAAACTTATGAGCAGTTCTTC
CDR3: CASSGAQTYEQFF

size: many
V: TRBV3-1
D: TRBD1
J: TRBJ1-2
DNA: TGTGCCAGCAGCCACAGGGGGCTCAACACCTTC
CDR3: CASSHRGLNTF

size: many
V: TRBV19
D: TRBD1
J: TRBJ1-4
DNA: TGTGCCAGTAGTCTCCGGGACAGGGCTGCTAATGAAAAACTGTTTTTT
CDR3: CASSLRDRAANEKLFF

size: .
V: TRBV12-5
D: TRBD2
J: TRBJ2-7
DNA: TGTGCTAGTGGTTTGGGGCAGACTAGCGGGACTGGCGAGCAGTACTTC
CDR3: CASGLGQTSGTGEQYF

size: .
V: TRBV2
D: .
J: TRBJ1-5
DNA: TGTGCCAGCCAAGAGGGACTGTCCGTTCAGCCCCAGCATTTT
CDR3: CASQEGLSVQPQHF

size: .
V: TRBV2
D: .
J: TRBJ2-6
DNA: .
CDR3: CASRQGYNSPLHFGNGTNVLTF

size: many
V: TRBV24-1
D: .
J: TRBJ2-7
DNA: TGTGCCACCAGTGACCCTACAGCGCTTTCGAACTCCTACGAGCAGTACTTC
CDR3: CATSDPTALSNSYEQYF

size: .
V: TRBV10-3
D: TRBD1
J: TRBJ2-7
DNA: TGTGCCATCAGGAGACAGGGCTACGAGCAGTACTTC
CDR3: CAIRRQGYEQYF

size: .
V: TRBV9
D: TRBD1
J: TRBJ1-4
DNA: TGTGCCAGCAGCGTAGGGACTAGGGACAGGGAAGAAAAACTGTTTTTT
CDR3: CASSVGTRDREEKLFF

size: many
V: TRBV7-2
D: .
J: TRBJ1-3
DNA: TGTGCCAGCAGTTCTAGTGTTTCAGGAAACACCATATATTTT
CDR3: CASSSSVSGNTIYF

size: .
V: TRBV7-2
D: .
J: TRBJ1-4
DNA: TGTGCCAGCAGCTTAGCGCTTAGGGCAGCTAATGAAAAACTGTTTTTT
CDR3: CASSLALRAANEKLFF

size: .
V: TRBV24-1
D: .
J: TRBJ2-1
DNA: TGTGCCACCAGTGATTTCGCCAGGACGAGCTCCTACAATGAGCAGTTCTTC
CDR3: CATSDFARTSSYNEQFF

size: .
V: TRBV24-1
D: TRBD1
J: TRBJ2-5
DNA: TGTGCCACCAGTGAACCAACAGGGGGCCGAGAGACCCAGTACTTC
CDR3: CATSEPTGGRETQYF

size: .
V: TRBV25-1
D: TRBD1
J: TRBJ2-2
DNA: TGTGCCCACGGGACAGGGGAAACCGGGGAGCTGTTTTTT
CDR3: CAHGTGETGELFF

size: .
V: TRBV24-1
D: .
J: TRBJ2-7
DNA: TGTGCCAGCAGTGATACTAGAGGGAACACCGGGGAGCTGTACTTC
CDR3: CASSDTRGNTGELYF